The 12 T cell receptor beta chains reported below all come from one sample, sequenced in a study of T cell responses to AZD1222 COVID-19 vaccine (dated by TCRdb to the early 2020s). The library was built by means of the immunoSEQ multiplex PCR assay. Not all clones reach the TCRdb copy of this immuneACCESS table, which keeps in-frame sequences only. Checked studies attribute under half of the gap to unresolved V genes and leave the rest unexplained. This sample is represented by 95,000 to 100,000 clones; less than 95% of them were singletons. The ten top clones hold 1% to 1.5% of the sample. This specimen's time point label, interpreted: baseline before first vaccination. Specimen: peripheral blood, collected on day 0 of AZD1222 vaccination. The source of these receptors is an adult in good health.

The chain is built from TRBV28 and TRBJ1-2; D call uncertain. Trimming stripped 6 bases from V and 1 base from J, with 12 bases between. Germline V gene sequence: CDR1 MDHEN, CDR2 SYDVKM. This CDR3 comprises 14 residues. The CDR3 DNA sequence: TGTGCCAGCAGGAAGCAGGCTATTAACTATGGCTACACCTTC. This gives the protein CASRKQAINYGYTF.

Only one count was recorded for this clone. This CDR3 is CASSPPCEQFF. CDR3 DNA sequence: TGTGCCAGCAGCCCGCCTTGTGAGCAGTTCTTC. The chain recombines TRBV7-7 with TRBJ2-1; the D is unclear. The CDR3 has 11 residues. The germline CDR1 and CDR2 sequences are SSHAT and FNYEAQ (reference sequence). V was pared by 5 bases and J by 9 bases, with 8 bases between.

In its sample, this clone was seen a few times. The chain combines TRBV2 with TRBJ2-7; TRBD2 matches 8 bases. The germline V gene encodes CDR1 SNHLY and CDR2 FYNNEI. The CDR3 consists of 14 residues. Trimming removed 6 bases from V and 5 bases from J; junction bases left unmatched: 9. The CDR3 DNA is TGTGCCAGCAGGCCTGAGACTAGCGTCCACGAGCAGTACTTC. It specifies CASRPETSVHEQYF.

In this sample, this clone turned up a few times. This chain uses TRBV4-1 with TRBJ1-4; the match to TRBD1 covers 9 bases. Trimming at V came to 2 bases and at J to 5 bases, leaving 12 bases not matched to a gene. Germline V gene data show CDR1 as MGHRA and CDR2 as YSYEKL. There are 18 residues in the CDR3. The CDR3, as DNA: TGCGCCAGCAGCCAATGGTACCAAACCGGGACAGGGAATGAAAAACTGTTTTTT. It translates to CASSQWYQTGTGNEKLFF.

This clone turned up a few times. The chain uses TRBV6-1 and TRBJ1-2; no definite D call. Trimming cost V 2 bases and J 6 bases, with 16 bases left between them. The CDR3 contains 15 residues. Germline CDR1 reads MNHNS; CDR2 reads SASEGT. The CDR3 bases are TGTGCCAGCAGTGAACACGAGGGTCTCCTAGATGGCTACACCTTC. Translated, it gives CASSEHEGLLDGYTF.

This clone was observed once. The sample has other DNA sequences that encode this CDR3 too. V is TRBV9 and J is TRBJ2-3; D gene ambiguous. Trimming cost V 0 bases and J 2 bases, with 7 bases left between them. The germline gives CDR1 SGDLS, CDR2 YYNGEE. The CDR3 has 14 residues. As DNA, the CDR3 is TGTGCCAGCAGCGTAGGGCCTAACACAGATACGCAGTATTTT. This codes for CASSVGPNTDTQYF.

The genes are TRBV6-5 and TRBJ1-6, with 8 bases that match TRBD1. This CDR3 has 14 residues. Per germline, CDR1 MNHEY and CDR2 SVGAGI. Unmatched junction bases numbered 2, after V lost 4 bases and J lost 6 bases. The CDR3 DNA follows: TGTGCCAGCAGTTTGGACAGGGTTAATTCACCCCTCCACTTT. Protein: CASSLDRVNSPLHF.

The chain has TRBV7-5 and TRBJ2-5; whether TRBD1, the table's D call, matches the DNA was not checked. TRBV7-5 represents a pseudogene. The CDR3 spans 15 residues. The CDR3 sequence is CVRSYLQGFPETQYF. CDR3 DNA: TGTGTCAGAAGCTACCTACAGGGGTTCCCTGAGACCCAGTACTTC.

V usage is TRBV6-5 and J usage is TRBJ1-1; D is unresolved. The CDR3 length is 14 residues. Germline assignment: CDR1 MNHEY and CDR2 SVGAGI. V lost 7 bases, J lost 5 bases, and 17 bases lay in between. DNA of the CDR3: TGTGCCAGCACCAAGTATGTGGCGGGTACTGAAGCTTTCTTT. It specifies CASTKYVAGTEAFF.

This clone was detected a few times. The chain employs TRBV30 and TRBJ1-1, with a weak D call TRBD1 (6 bases). The germline gives CDR1 GTSNPN, CDR2 SVGIG (reference sequence). Trimming shortened V by 3 bases and J by 2 bases, and 10 bases separated the two germline ends. The CDR3 extends over 13 amino acids. This CDR3 reads CAWRQGTNTEAFF. Written as DNA, the CDR3 is TGTGCCTGGAGACAGGGCACCAACACTGAAGCTTTCTTT.

J is TRBJ2-1 and V is TRBV28, with 8 positions matching TRBD1. V shed 5 bases, J shed 7 bases, and the junction held 7 bases outside the gene matches. The CDR3 sequence is 14 residues long. Per the germline V gene, CDR1 is MDHEN and CDR2 is SYDVKM. The CDR3 nucleotides are TGTGCCAGCAGTATGCACAGGGGGGCAAATGAGCAGTTCTTC. Protein sequence: CASSMHRGANEQFF.

The chain combines TRBV6-5 with TRBJ2-5, with D uncertain. This CDR3 region has 14 residues. Between the trimmed V and J ends, which lost 5 bases and 5 bases, there was a span of 15 bases. Germline CDR1 and CDR2: MNHEY and SVGAGI. The CDR3 DNA is TGTGCCAGCAGTCTTGGACCGCGGCAGGAGACCCAGTACTTC. Translated: CASSLGPRQETQYF.